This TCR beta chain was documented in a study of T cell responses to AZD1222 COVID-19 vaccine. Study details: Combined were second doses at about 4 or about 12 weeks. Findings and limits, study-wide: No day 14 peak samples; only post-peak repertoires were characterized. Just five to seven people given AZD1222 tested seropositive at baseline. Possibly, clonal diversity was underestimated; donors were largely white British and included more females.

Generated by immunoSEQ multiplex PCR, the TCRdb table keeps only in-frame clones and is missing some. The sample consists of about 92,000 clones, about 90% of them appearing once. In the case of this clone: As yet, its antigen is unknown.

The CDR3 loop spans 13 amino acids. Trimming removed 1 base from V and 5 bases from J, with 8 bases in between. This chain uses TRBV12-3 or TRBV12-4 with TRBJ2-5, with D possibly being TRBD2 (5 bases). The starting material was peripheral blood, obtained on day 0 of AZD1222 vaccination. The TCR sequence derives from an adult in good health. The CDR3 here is CASSLGSEETQYF. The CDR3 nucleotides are TGTGCCAGCAGTTTAGGTAGCGAGGAGACCCAGTACTTC.